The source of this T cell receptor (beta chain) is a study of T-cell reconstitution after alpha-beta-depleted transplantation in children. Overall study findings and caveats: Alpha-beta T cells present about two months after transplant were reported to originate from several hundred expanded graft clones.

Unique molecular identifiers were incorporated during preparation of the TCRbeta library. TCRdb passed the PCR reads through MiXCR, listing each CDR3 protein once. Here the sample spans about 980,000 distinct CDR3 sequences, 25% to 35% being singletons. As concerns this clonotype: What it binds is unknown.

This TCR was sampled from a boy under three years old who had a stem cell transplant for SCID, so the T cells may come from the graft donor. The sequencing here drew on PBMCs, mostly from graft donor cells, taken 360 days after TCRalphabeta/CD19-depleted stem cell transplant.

CDR3 in amino acids: CASSPSGTRYRKLFF. Here the CDR3 DNA reads TGTGCCAGCAGTCCGTCTGGGACCCGGTACAGAAAACTGTTTTTT. The V call is TRBV12-3 or TRBV12-4, the J call TRBJ1-4; TRBD1 is a possible D gene (5 bases). The V end lost 5 bases, the J end lost 10 bases, and 20 bases lay between the germline ends. The CDR3 contains 15 residues.